This paragraph reports one T cell receptor beta chain. The data were taken from a study of lymphopenia after photon versus proton radiotherapy. The CDR3 extends over 15 amino acids. V dropped 4 bases and J dropped 2 bases, with 11 bases sitting between them. CDR1 is SSHAT, CDR2 FNYEAQ, per germline (reference sequence). Produced via immunoSEQ multiplex PCR; TCRdb's table is partial and in-frame only. The table includes 160,000 or so clones, roughly nine tenths detected once. The receptor's source is a man aged 45 to 65 with gastric cancer. This chain uses TRBV7-7 with TRBJ2-2, with unresolved D. The source was peripheral blood, collected from a patient treated with photon-based radiotherapy. The CDR3 loop reads CASSSSGLNTGELFF. The CDR3, as DNA: TGTGCCAGCAGCTCAAGTGGTCTAAACACCGGGGAGCTGTTTTTT. Combining the CDR3 with reference TRBV7-7 and TRBJ2-2 gives the whole variable domain GAGVSQSPRYKVTKRGQDVTLRCDPISSHATLYWYQQALGQGPEFLTYFNYEAQPDKSGLPSDRFSAERPEGSISTLTIQRTEQRDSAMYRCASSSSGLNTGELFFGEGSRLTVL.